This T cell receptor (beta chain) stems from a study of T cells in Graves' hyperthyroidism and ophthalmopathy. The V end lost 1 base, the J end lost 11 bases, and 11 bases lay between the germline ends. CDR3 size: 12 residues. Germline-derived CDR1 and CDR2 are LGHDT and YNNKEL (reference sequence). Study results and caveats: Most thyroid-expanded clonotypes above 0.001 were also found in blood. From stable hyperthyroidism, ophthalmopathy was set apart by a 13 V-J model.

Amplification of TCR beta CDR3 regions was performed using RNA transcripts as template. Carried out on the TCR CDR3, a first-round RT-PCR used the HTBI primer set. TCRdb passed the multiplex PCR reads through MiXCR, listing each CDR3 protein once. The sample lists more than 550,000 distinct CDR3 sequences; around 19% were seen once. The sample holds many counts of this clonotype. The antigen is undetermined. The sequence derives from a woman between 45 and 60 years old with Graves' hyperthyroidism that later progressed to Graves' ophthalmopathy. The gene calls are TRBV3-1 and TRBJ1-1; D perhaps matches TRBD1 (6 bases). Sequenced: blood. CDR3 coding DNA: TGTGCCAGCAGCCAAGTCGCAGGGGTGGCTTTCTTT. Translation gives CASSQVAGVAFF.